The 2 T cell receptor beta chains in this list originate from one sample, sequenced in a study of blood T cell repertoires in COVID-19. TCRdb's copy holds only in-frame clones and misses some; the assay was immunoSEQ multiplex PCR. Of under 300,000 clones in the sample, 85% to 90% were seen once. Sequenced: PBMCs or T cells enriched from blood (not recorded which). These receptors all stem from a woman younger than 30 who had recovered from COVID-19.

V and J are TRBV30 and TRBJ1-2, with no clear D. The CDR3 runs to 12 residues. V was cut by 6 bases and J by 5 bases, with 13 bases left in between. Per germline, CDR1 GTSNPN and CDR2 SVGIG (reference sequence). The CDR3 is CACHLGEYGYTF. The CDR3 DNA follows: TGTGCCTGCCATCTTGGGGAGTATGGCTACACCTTC.

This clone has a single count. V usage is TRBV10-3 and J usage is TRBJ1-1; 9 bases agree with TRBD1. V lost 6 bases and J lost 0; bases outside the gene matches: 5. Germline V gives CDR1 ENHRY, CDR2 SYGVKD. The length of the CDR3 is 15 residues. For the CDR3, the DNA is TGTGCCATCAGGACAGGGGGGGGAATGAACACTGAAGCTTTCTTT. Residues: CAIRTGGGMNTEAFF.